Below, 19 T cell receptor beta chains from the same sample are listed, as sequenced in a study of blood T cell repertoires in COVID-19. The protocol was immunoSEQ multiplex PCR, while the TCRdb copy is restricted to in-frame clones and leaves out a portion. The table records around 25,000 clones, about 89% of them present only once. Sequencing input: peripheral blood. The receptors were sampled from a human donor with active COVID-19. The donor label of this sample is uncertain.

The chain has TRBV11-2 and TRBJ2-5; 15 nucleotides align to TRBD2. Germline V lookup: CDR1 SGHAT, CDR2 FQNNGV. CDR3 length equals 19 residues. With 1 base clipped from V and 4 bases from J, the junction kept 10 bases outside the gene matches. CDR3 residues: CASSLGFGTSGGPGETQYF. In DNA, the CDR3 is TGTGCCAGCAGCTTAGGCTTTGGGACTAGCGGGGGGCCGGGAGAGACCCAGTACTTC. Full variable domain (missing parts from reference TRBV11-2 and TRBJ2-5): EAGVAQSPRYKIIEKRQSVAFWCNPISGHATLYWYQQILGQGPKLLIQFQNNGVVDDSQLPKDRFSAERLKGVDSTLKIQPAKLEDSAVYLCASSLGFGTSGGPGETQYFGPGTRLLVL.

The chain uses TRBV9 and TRBJ2-5; no clear D gene. From germline, CDR1 is SGDLS and CDR2 YYNGEE. The CDR3 totals 14 residues. The V end was cut by 0 bases, the J end by 0 bases, with 6 bases between. The CDR3 loop reads CASSVGPDQETQYF. In nucleotides, the CDR3 is TGTGCCAGCAGCGTAGGGCCAGACCAAGAGACCCAGTACTTC.

V usage is TRBV4-3 and J usage is TRBJ2-7; 12 bases map to TRBD2. The CDR3 covers 14 residues. The germline V gene has CDR1 LGHNA and CDR2 YSLEER. The V gene end was trimmed by 6 bases and the J gene end by 7 bases; junction bases not matched to a gene: 7. In nucleotides, the CDR3 is TGCGCCAGCAGGCCGACTAGCGGGAGTCGGGAGCAGTACTTC. Protein: CASRPTSGSREQYF.

This clone appeared a single time. The J gene is TRBJ2-2, the V gene TRBV6-5; 9 nucleotides match TRBD1. Germline V gene data show CDR1 as MNHEY and CDR2 as SVGAGI. The CDR3 is 14 amino acids. V shed 6 bases and J 4 bases; nucleotides not matched to a gene: 3. This CDR3 reads CASRPGQGTGELFF. DNA for the CDR3: TGTGCCAGCAGACCGGGACAGGGCACCGGGGAGCTGTTTTTT.

J is TRBJ2-7 and V is TRBV5-8; 8 nucleotides align to TRBD1. Trimming at V came to 8 bases and at J to 5 bases, leaving 12 bases not matched to a gene. The CDR3 covers 14 residues. Germline V lookup: CDR1 SGHTS, CDR2 YDEGEE. The CDR3 bases are TGTGCCAGTGCAAAAGGACAGGGCCGGGACGAGCAGTACTTC. This gives the protein CASAKGQGRDEQYF.

The rearrangement uses TRBV9 and TRBJ1-5, with D possibly matching TRBD1 (5 bases). CDR1 SGDLS and CDR2 YYNGEE come from the germline V gene. The V end lost 1 base, the J end lost 3 bases, and 20 bases lay between the germline ends. This CDR3 is 18 amino acids long. CDR3 DNA: TGTGCCAGCAGCGTATTTAATTTTGCCGGGGGGGACAATCAGCCCCAGCATTTT. Translating gives CASSVFNFAGGDNQPQHF.

The CDR3 loop reads CAISPSQGGGETQYF. The DNA for the CDR3 is TGTGCCATCAGCCCATCGCAGGGAGGAGGGGAGACCCAGTACTTC. The V gene is TRBV10-3, the J gene TRBJ2-5; perhaps TRBD2 as D (6 bases). Trimming pared 6 bases from V and 5 bases from J, leaving 19 bases between. The CDR3 runs to 15 residues. Germline V gene lookup returns CDR1 ENHRY and CDR2 SYGVKD.

This clone turned up a few times. The rearrangement links TRBV27 to TRBJ2-7; D is unclear. The V end was cut by 7 bases, the J end by 0 bases, with 16 bases between. Per the germline V gene, CDR1 is MNHEY and CDR2 is SMNVEV (reference sequence). This CDR3 is 15 amino acids long. CDR3 bases: TGTGCCAGCACTCCTCGAGGTCAAATCTCCTACGAGCAGTACTTC. Its protein product is CASTPRGQISYEQYF.

The rearrangement links TRBV5-1 to TRBJ2-1; 9 bases align to TRBD1. CDR1 is SGHRS, CDR2 YFSETQ, per germline. V lost 0 bases to trimming and J lost 2 bases; unmatched junction nucleotides: 12. CDR3 length: 19 residues. CDR3 protein: CASSLASRSGTGPYNEQFF. The CDR3 DNA follows: TGCGCCAGCAGCTTGGCCTCACGGAGCGGGACAGGGCCCTACAATGAGCAGTTCTTC.

V and J are TRBV5-1 and TRBJ2-5; 7 nucleotides match TRBD2. The V gene end was trimmed by 1 base and the J gene end by 4 bases; junction bases not matched to a gene: 7. The CDR3 runs 15 residues. Germline CDR1 reads SGHRS; CDR2 reads YFSETQ. This CDR3 is CASSLSTSFGETQYF. The CDR3 DNA reads TGCGCCAGCAGCTTGTCGACTAGCTTCGGAGAGACCCAGTACTTC.

CDR3 DNA sequence: TGTGCCAGCAGCTTAGCGGGACAGGGCTACTATGGCTACACCTTC. As protein: CASSLAGQGYYGYTF. The chain combines TRBV7-2 with TRBJ1-2; 9 bases line up with TRBD1. The CDR3 is 15 residues long. The ends lost 0 bases at V and 3 bases at J; junction bases unmatched: 2. Germline assignment: CDR1 SGHTA and CDR2 FQGNSA.

This sequence joins TRBV18 and TRBJ2-2, with D perhaps TRBD2 (7 bases). Trimming took 8 bases from V and 0 from J, leaving 13 bases between them. Per germline, CDR1 KGHSH and CDR2 LQKENI. The CDR3 spans 15 residues. The CDR3 sequence is CASPRGGSNTGELFF. For the CDR3, the DNA is TGTGCCAGCCCAAGGGGGGGCTCGAACACCGGGGAGCTGTTTTTT.

The chain uses TRBV19 and TRBJ2-5, with 8 bases aligning to TRBD1. The CDR3 has 16 amino acids. Germline V gene lookup returns CDR1 LNHDA and CDR2 SQIVND (reference sequence). V lost 4 bases and J lost 3; bases outside the gene matches: 10. CDR3 sequence reads: CASSKGGRGREETQYF. CDR3 sequence (DNA): TGTGCCAGTAGTAAGGGAGGCAGGGGGCGGGAAGAGACCCAGTACTTC.

This clone showed up just a few times. V and J are TRBV18 and TRBJ1-1; D ambiguous. V gave up 6 bases and J gave up 1 base, with 12 bases separating them. In germline, CDR1 is KGHSH, CDR2 LQKENI. This CDR3 spans 14 amino acids. CDR3 DNA sequence: TGTGCCAGCTCCCCCTCACCAGGGAACACTGAAGCTTTCTTT. Encoded protein: CASSPSPGNTEAFF.

This chain links TRBV27 with TRBJ1-2; 7 nucleotides agree with TRBD1. CDR1 is MNHEY, CDR2 SMNVEV, per germline (reference sequence). The V segment lost 4 bases and the J segment 2 bases; nucleotides outside the gene matches: 4. This CDR3 has 14 residues. CDR3 sequence reads: CASSSGGQNYGYTF. As DNA, the CDR3 is TGTGCCAGCAGTTCAGGGGGACAGAACTATGGCTACACCTTC.

The rearrangement links TRBV6-6 to TRBJ2-2, with 11 bases that match TRBD1. The CDR3 is 15 residues long. Trimming cost V 5 bases and J 6 bases; bases outside gene matches: 5. The germline V gene encodes CDR1 MNHNY and CDR2 SVGAGI (reference sequence). The DNA for the CDR3 is TGTGCCAGCAGTCCCTGGGACAGGGGGGCCGGGGAGCTGTTTTTT. The encoded protein is CASSPWDRGAGELFF.

The chain has TRBV19 and TRBJ2-2; 12 bases are shared with TRBD2. V was pared by 6 bases and J by 3 bases, with 2 bases of the junction left unmatched. Germline CDR1 and CDR2: LNHDA and SQIVND (reference sequence). The CDR3 covers 15 residues. CDR3 loop: CASRRLAGDTGELFF. DNA of the CDR3: TGTGCCAGTAGAAGACTAGCGGGAGACACCGGGGAGCTGTTTTTT.

V is TRBV5-6 and J is TRBJ1-4, with TRBD1 matching 8 bases. Germline V gene data show CDR1 as SGHDT and CDR2 as YYEEEE. This CDR3 has 19 amino acids. Trimming took 4 bases from V and 3 from J; bases not matched to a gene: 17. CDR3 sequence reads: CASSRQWTGRVEANEKLFF. CDR3 sequence (DNA): TGTGCCAGCAGCCGACAATGGACAGGGAGGGTGGAGGCTAATGAAAAACTGTTTTTT.

The J gene is TRBJ2-3, the V gene TRBV9; D unclear. The CDR3 has 17 amino acids. With 0 bases removed from V and 4 bases from J, the gap between germline ends came to 18 bases. The germline CDR1 and CDR2 sequences are SGDLS and YYNGEE. CDR3 DNA: TGTGCCAGCAGCGTAGAGGCAGGCCGGTCTGTGGCAGATACGCAGTATTTT. Translating it yields CASSVEAGRSVADTQYF.